Presented here are 8 T cell receptor beta chains from one specimen sequenced in a study of shared clonotypes between healthy human individuals. Some clones are missing from TCRdb's copy, which holds only in-frame ones; the method was immunoSEQ multiplex PCR. The sample records 600,000 or so clones, 90% to 95% being singletons. Naive CD8 cells were CD45RO-negative, positively selected for CCR7, excluding terminally differentiated effector memory CD45RA+ cells. Sequenced: naive CD8+ T cells sorted from blood. Receptors originate from a woman younger than 45 in good health.

This clone occurred once. The V and J genes are TRBV7-9 and TRBJ2-5, with 8 bases identical to TRBD1. The CDR3 covers 14 residues. V lost 7 bases to trimming and J lost 1 base; unmatched junction nucleotides: 5. The germline CDR1 and CDR2 sequences are SEHNR and FQNEAQ (reference sequence). Here the CDR3 DNA reads TGTGCCAGCATTACAGACAGGGGCCAAGAGACCCAGTACTTC. This sequence encodes CASITDRGQETQYF.

The V gene is TRBV28, the J gene TRBJ1-5; D remains unclear. Trimming pared 5 bases from V and 0 bases from J, leaving 8 bases between. CDR1 and CDR2 (germline): MDHEN, SYDVKM. There are 14 residues in the CDR3. CDR3 residues: CASSESPSNQPQHF. In DNA form, the CDR3 reads TGTGCCAGCAGTGAGAGCCCTAGCAATCAGCCCCAGCATTTT.

This sequence joins TRBV2 and TRBJ1-1; 9 bases agree with TRBD1. The V gene's germline CDR1 is SNHLY and CDR2 FYNNEI. There are 16 residues in the CDR3. Trimming at V came to 4 bases and at J to 2 bases, leaving 8 bases not matched to a gene. The CDR3 sequence: CASSVDRGVGNTEAFF. The CDR3, as DNA: TGTGCCAGCAGTGTGGACAGGGGCGTAGGAAACACTGAAGCTTTCTTT.

V gene TRBV9 combines with J gene TRBJ2-7; TRBD1 matches 8 bases. This CDR3 spans 14 amino acids. Germline CDR1 SGDLS, CDR2 YYNGEE. V dropped 2 bases and J dropped 5; count of bases not matched to a gene: 6. CDR3 bases: TGTGCCAGCAGCGTTGGGCAGGGGGCTCACGAGCAGTACTTC. It codes for CASSVGQGAHEQYF.

This chain joins TRBV27 and TRBJ2-7; D may be TRBD1 or TRBD2 (5 bases each). Deletions cut 8 bases from V and 5 bases from J, with 13 bases between. CDR1 and CDR2 (germline): MNHEY, SMNVEV (reference sequence). This CDR3 has 12 residues. CDR3 in amino acids: CASRDGPHEQYF. The DNA of the CDR3 is TGTGCCAGCCGGGACGGCCCCCACGAGCAGTACTTC.

This clone was counted once. The rearrangement uses TRBV5-6 and TRBJ1-2, with D perhaps TRBD1 (5 bases). The V end lost 5 bases, the J end lost 0 bases, and 11 bases lay between the germline ends. The CDR3 extends over 14 amino acids. Germline CDR1 is SGHDT and CDR2 is YYEEEE. The CDR3 DNA reads TGTGCCAGCAGAGGGGAGCCAGCTAACTATGGCTACACCTTC. As protein: CASRGEPANYGYTF.

V gene TRBV5-6 combines with J gene TRBJ2-1, with TRBD1 matching 7 bases. Germline values: CDR1 SGHDT, CDR2 YYEEEE. V gave up 1 base and J gave up 11 bases; unmatched junction bases: 9. This CDR3 is 14 amino acids long. CDR3 in amino acids: CASSLTNDRDKQFF. The DNA of the CDR3 is TGTGCCAGCAGCTTGACTAACGACAGGGATAAGCAGTTCTTC.

This clone is a singleton in its sample. J is TRBJ2-1 and V is TRBV13, with D possibly called TRBD1 or TRBD2 (6 bases each). The V gene's germline CDR1 is PRHDT and CDR2 FYEKMQ (reference sequence). Trimming left V 3 bases short and J 8 bases short, with 11 bases between. The CDR3 contains 13 residues. The CDR3 DNA reads as TGTGCCAGCAGCTTTGCAGGGGAGGATGAGCAGTTCTTC. Its translation: CASSFAGEDEQFF.